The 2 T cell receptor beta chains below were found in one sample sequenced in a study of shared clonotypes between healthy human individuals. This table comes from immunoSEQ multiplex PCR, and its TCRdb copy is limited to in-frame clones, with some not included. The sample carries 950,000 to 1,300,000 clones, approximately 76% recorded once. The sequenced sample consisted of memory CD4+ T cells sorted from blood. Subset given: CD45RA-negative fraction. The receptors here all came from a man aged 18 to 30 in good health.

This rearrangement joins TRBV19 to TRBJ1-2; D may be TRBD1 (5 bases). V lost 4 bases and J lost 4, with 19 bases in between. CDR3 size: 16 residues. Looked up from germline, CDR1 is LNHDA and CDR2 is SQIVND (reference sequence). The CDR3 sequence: CASSTPSGDLFYGYTF. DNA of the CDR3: TGTGCCAGTAGTACTCCATCTGGGGACTTGTTCTATGGCTACACCTTC.

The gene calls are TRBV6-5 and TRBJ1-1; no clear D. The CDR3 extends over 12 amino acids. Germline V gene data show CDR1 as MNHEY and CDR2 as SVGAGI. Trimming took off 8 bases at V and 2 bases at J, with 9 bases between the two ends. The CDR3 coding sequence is TGTGCCAGCTCCAGCCCAAACACTGAAGCTTTCTTT. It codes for CASSSPNTEAFF.